The sequence of this T cell receptor beta chain was determined in a study of CD4 T cells in relation to SARS-CoV-2 and coronaviruses. Across the study: The restricting HLA molecule for shared crossreactive spike epitopes was mapped.

The repertoire was sequenced with immunoSEQ multiplex PCR; TCRdb's copy has only in-frame clones and lacks some. The sample shows 20,000 to 25,000 clones, about 60% of them seen only once. Note on this clone: The antigen remains unidentified.

Unexposed donor CD4+ T cells date from about 2011-2019, before the COVID-19 pandemic. The cells were cultured for about ten days before CD4+ T cells were isolated. CDR1 and CDR2 (germline): MNHEY, SVGAGI. This CDR3 has 13 amino acids. The V and J ends lost 7 bases and 2 bases respectively, with 9 bases between them. Sample: CD4+ T cells from PBMCs, cultured in vitro. This sequence joins TRBV6-5 and TRBJ1-3, with a possible D match to TRBD1 (6 bases). The sequence came from a human donor in good health. The CDR3 is CASTQGTGNTIYF. The CDR3, as DNA: TGTGCCAGCACACAGGGCACTGGAAACACCATATATTTT.